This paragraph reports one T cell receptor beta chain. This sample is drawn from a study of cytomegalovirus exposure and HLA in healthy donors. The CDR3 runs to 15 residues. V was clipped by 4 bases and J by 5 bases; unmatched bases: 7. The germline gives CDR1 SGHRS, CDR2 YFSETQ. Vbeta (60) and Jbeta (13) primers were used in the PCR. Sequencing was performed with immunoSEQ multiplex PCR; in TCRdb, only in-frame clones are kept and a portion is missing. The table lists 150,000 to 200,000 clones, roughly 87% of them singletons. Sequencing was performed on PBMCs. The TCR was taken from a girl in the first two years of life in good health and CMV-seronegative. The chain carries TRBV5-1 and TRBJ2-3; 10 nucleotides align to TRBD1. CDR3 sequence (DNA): TGCGCCAGCAGCCCCGACAGGGGGCCCCGAGATACGCAGTATTTT. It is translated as CASSPDRGPRDTQYF. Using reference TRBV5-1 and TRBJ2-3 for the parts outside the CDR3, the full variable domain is KAGVTQTPRYLIKTRGQQVTLSCSPISGHRSVSWYQQTPGQGLQFLFEYFSETQRNKGNFPGRFSGRQFSNSRSEMNVSTLELGDSALYLCASSPDRGPRDTQYFGPGTRLTVL.